The rows below give T cell receptor beta chains drawn from one sample of a study of preoperative IRX-2 immunotherapy in early breast cancer. Clones were sequenced by immunoSEQ multiplex PCR, and TCRdb holds only the in-frame ones, with some missing. The sample carries 25,000 to 30,000 clones, more than 80% recorded once. The sample consisted of lymph node tissue, taken after IRX-2 immunotherapy. The receptor source for this set is a human donor with breast cancer. Each CDR3 is given with its conserved first and last residue.

J: TRBJ2-1
V: TRBV6-8
CDR3: CASAPRWDSNEQFF

J: TRBJ1-2
V: TRBV5-1
CDR3: CASSSQGGNYGYTF

J: TRBJ2-1
V: TRBV18
CDR3: CASSPLRGIQYNEQFF

J: TRBJ2-3
V: TRBV15
CDR3: CATSRDFYRGDTQYF

J: TRBJ1-2
V: TRBV6-8
CDR3: CASSPGPTPGYGYTF

J: TRBJ1-2
V: TRBV19
CDR3: CASSITWGPFYGYTF

J: TRBJ2-5
V: TRBV30
CDR3: CACEFGQETQYF

J: TRBJ1-1
V: TRBV19
CDR3: CASSFGNTEAFF

J: TRBJ1-1
V: TRBV10-2
CDR3: CASNNQGNTEAFF

J: TRBJ1-2
V: TRBV10-2
CDR3: CASSEGAINGYTF

J: TRBJ1-6
V: TRBV6-8
CDR3: CASTFRRDRNSPLHF

J: TRBJ2-7
V: TRBV18
CDR3: CASSALGLAGNYEQYF

J: TRBJ2-1
V: TRBV30
CDR3: CAWSRLGYNEQFF

J: TRBJ1-1
V: TRBV11-3
CDR3: CASSIDRGGTEAFF

J: TRBJ1-5
V: TRBV10-2
CDR3: CASRADRRSNQPQHF

J: TRBJ1-2
V: TRBV16
CDR3: CASSQGSGYGYGYTF

J: TRBJ1-2
V: TRBV19
CDR3: CASSWTGGSYGYTF

J: TRBJ2-7
V: TRBV30
CDR3: CAWRKSGGAEQYF

J: TRBJ2-2
V: TRBV11-3
CDR3: CASSLGTGDTGELFF

J: TRBJ1-1
V: TRBV5-1
CDR3: CASSVGSLMNTEAFF

J: TRBJ1-4
V: TRBV19
CDR3: CATRGGSSTNEKLFF

J: TRBJ2-2
V: TRBV19
CDR3: CASRSSTGENTGELFF